The source of this T cell receptor beta chain is a study of blood T cell repertoires in COVID-19. The table came from immunoSEQ multiplex PCR; TCRdb's copy has only in-frame clones and leaves some out. The sample holds fewer than 200,000 clones, 70% to 90% seen once. Germline assignment: CDR1 SGHNT and CDR2 YYREEE (reference sequence). The CDR3 is made up of 14 amino acids. Unmatched junction bases numbered 9, after V lost 5 bases and J lost 8 bases. The sequenced material came from PBMCs or T cells enriched from blood (not recorded which). This TCR came from a woman between 45 and 65 years old who had recovered from COVID-19. The V and J genes are TRBV5-4 and TRBJ1-2, with 10 bases that match TRBD1. Written as DNA, the CDR3 is TGTGCCAGCAGACGGACAGGGGGAACGGTGGGCTACACCTTC. This translates into CASRRTGGTVGYTF.